The 22 T cell receptor beta chains below were found in one sample sequenced in a study of cytomegalovirus exposure and HLA in healthy donors. It was with 60 Vbeta and 13 Jbeta primers that the PCR ran. This table comes from immunoSEQ multiplex PCR, and its TCRdb copy is limited to in-frame clones, with some not included. The sample table sets out 90,000 to 100,000 clones. Input material: PBMCs. These receptors all come from a woman younger than 45 in good health and CMV-seronegative.

The chain links TRBV9 to TRBJ2-1; TRBD2 aligns across 7 bases. Germline CDR1 and CDR2: SGDLS and YYNGEE. The CDR3 is 14 amino acids. V lost 0 bases, J lost 6 bases, and 3 bases stayed unmatched. CDR3 DNA sequence: TGTGCCAGCAGCGTAGCGGGAGGTCTCAATGAGCAGTTCTTC. Residues: CASSVAGGLNEQFF.

The V gene is TRBV7-9, the J gene TRBJ1-6, with 7 bases that match TRBD1. V dropped 3 bases and J dropped 10; count of bases not matched to a gene: 6. CDR3 length: 14 residues. Germline V lookup: CDR1 SEHNR, CDR2 FQNEAQ (reference sequence). The CDR3 nucleotides are TGTGCCAGCAGCTTGACAGGGATTGGGTCACCCCTCCACTTT. This gives the protein CASSLTGIGSPLHF. Based on the CDR3 plus reference TRBV7-9 and TRBJ1-6, the full variable domain is DTGVSQNPRHKITKRGQNVTFRCDPISEHNRLYWYRQTLGQGPEFLTYFQNEAQLEKSRLLSDRFSAERPKGSFSTLEIQRTEQGDSAMYLCASSLTGIGSPLHFGNGTRLTVT.

The J gene is TRBJ2-1, the V gene TRBV7-2, with D tentatively TRBD1 (5 bases). From germline, CDR1 is SGHTA and CDR2 FQGNSA. The CDR3 spans 15 residues. Between the trimmed V and J ends, which lost 3 bases and 4 bases, there was a span of 13 bases. The CDR3 is CASSLVWGQYNEQFF. The CDR3, as DNA: TGTGCCAGCAGCTTGGTGTGGGGCCAATACAATGAGCAGTTCTTC. Complete variable domain (other parts from reference TRBV7-2 and TRBJ2-1): GAGVSQSPSNKVTEKGKDVELRCDPISGHTALYWYRQSLGQGLEFLIYFQGNSAPDKSGLPSDRFSAERTGGSVSTLTIQRTQQEDSAVYLCASSLVWGQYNEQFFGPGTRLTVL.

The chain employs TRBV28 and TRBJ2-6, with a possible D match to TRBD2 (5 bases). The V end was cut by 4 bases, the J end by 4 bases, with 14 bases between. The CDR3 contains 16 residues. Germline CDR1 and CDR2: MDHEN and SYDVKM. The CDR3 loop reads CASSYSQRNGANVLTF. The CDR3 bases are TGTGCCAGCAGTTACTCGCAGCGGAACGGGGCCAACGTCCTGACTTTC.

V gene TRBV12-5 combines with J gene TRBJ1-2; 9 bases agree with TRBD1. In germline, CDR1 is LGHNT, CDR2 FRNRAP. J gave up 7 bases and V 6 bases, and 6 bases lay outside the gene matches. This CDR3 contains 13 residues. CDR3 protein: CASGRDRAGGYTF. The CDR3 DNA sequence: TGTGCTAGTGGCCGGGACAGGGCGGGTGGCTACACCTTC. Drawing the rest from reference TRBV12-5 and TRBJ1-2, the complete variable domain is DARVTQTPRHKVTEMGQEVTMRCQPILGHNTVFWYRQTMMQGLELLAYFRNRAPLDDSGMPKDRFSAEMPDATLATLKIQPSEPRDSAVYFCASGRDRAGGYTFGSGTRLTVV.

The chain combines TRBV6-5 with TRBJ1-2; D gene ambiguous. In germline, CDR1 is MNHEY, CDR2 SVGAGI. V was pared by 5 bases and J by 4 bases, with 8 bases between. CDR3 size: 12 residues. The CDR3 loop is CASSPAGYGYTF. CDR3 DNA: TGTGCCAGCAGTCCCGCGGGCTATGGCTACACCTTC.

The chain joins TRBV2 to TRBJ2-2; 10 nucleotides align to TRBD1. The CDR3 loop spans 13 amino acids. With 10 bases clipped from V and 6 bases from J, the junction kept 5 bases outside the gene matches. The V gene's germline CDR1 is SNHLY and CDR2 FYNNEI. CDR3 protein: CATSGTGAGELFF. The CDR3 nucleotides read TGTGCCACCTCCGGGACAGGGGCCGGGGAGCTGTTTTTT.

This rearrangement joins TRBV29-1 to TRBJ1-1; a weak D match, TRBD1 (6 bases). CDR1 and CDR2 (germline): SQVTM, ANQGSEA. The CDR3 consists of 16 residues. The V gene lost 1 base and the J gene lost 7 bases, with 22 bases spanning the gap. The CDR3 spells CSVEVPRGGRGYEAFF. The CDR3 nucleotides are TGCAGCGTTGAAGTCCCAAGGGGGGGCCGGGGCTATGAAGCTTTCTTT.

The chain carries TRBV4-1 and TRBJ1-5; D might be TRBD1 (6 bases). The CDR3 runs 15 residues. The germline gives CDR1 MGHRA, CDR2 YSYEKL. Between the trimmed V and J ends, which lost 0 bases and 7 bases, there was a span of 13 bases. Here the CDR3 DNA reads TGCGCCAGCAGCCAAGATCCAGGGGTAGGGCAGCCCCAGCATTTT. Residues: CASSQDPGVGQPQHF.

J is TRBJ2-5 and V is TRBV7-9, with D maybe TRBD1 (6 bases). The J call may not be correct, given that the DNA end is closer to TRBJ2-7. The CDR3 is 15 residues long. CDR1 is SEHNR and CDR2 is FQNEAQ in the germline V gene (reference sequence). This chain's CDR3 is CASSFYRDHDYEQYF. CDR3 DNA: TGTGCCAGCAGCTTCTACAGGGACCATGACTACGAGCAGTACTTC.

The rearrangement joins TRBV2 to TRBJ1-4; D unclear. V was pared by 6 bases and J by 8 bases, with 10 bases between. Germline CDR1 and CDR2: SNHLY and FYNNEI. The CDR3 consists of 12 residues. The CDR3 DNA reads as TGTGCCAGCAGCCCTGGGAGGGAAAAACTGTTTTTT. Encoded protein: CASSPGREKLFF.

The chain carries TRBV11-2 and TRBJ1-1; TRBD1 is a possible D gene (6 bases). Germline V gene sequence: CDR1 SGHAT, CDR2 FQNNGV. V was pared by 2 bases and J by 1 base, with 8 bases between. CDR3 length: 14 residues. CDR3 in amino acids: CASSLNRANTEAFF. In DNA, the CDR3 is TGTGCCAGCAGCTTAAACAGGGCGAACACTGAAGCTTTCTTT.

The chain has TRBV7-2 and TRBJ2-5; tentative D call: TRBD2 (5 bases). The CDR3 extends over 15 amino acids. In germline, CDR1 is SGHTA, CDR2 FQGNSA. V lost 5 bases, J lost 0 bases, and 13 bases lay in between. DNA of the CDR3: TGTGCCAGCAGCGGCGAGGGTTGGTACCAAGAGACCCAGTACTTC. Residues: CASSGEGWYQETQYF.

The chain's CDR3 is CASSLQGTYQETQYF. In DNA, the CDR3 is TGTGCCAGCAGTTTGCAGGGAACCTACCAAGAGACCCAGTACTTC. The genes are TRBV27 and TRBJ2-5, with D perhaps TRBD1 (5 bases). The CDR3 contains 15 residues. With 3 bases removed from V and 0 bases from J, the gap between germline ends came to 11 bases. The germline V gene has CDR1 MNHEY and CDR2 SMNVEV (reference sequence).

This rearrangement joins TRBV5-1 to TRBJ1-1, with TRBD1 identical over 11 bases. V lost 3 bases, J lost 8 bases, and 3 bases stayed unmatched. Per the germline V gene, CDR1 is SGHRS and CDR2 is YFSETQ. The CDR3 totals 13 residues. This chain's CDR3 is CASSWRTGGEAFF. CDR3 nucleotides: TGCGCCAGCAGCTGGAGGACAGGGGGCGAAGCTTTCTTT.

The rearrangement links TRBV4-1 to TRBJ1-5; 11 nucleotides line up with TRBD1. Losses at the gene ends were 4 bases for V and 4 bases for J; bases not matched to a gene: 9. The CDR3 length is 17 residues. Germline CDR1 MGHRA, CDR2 YSYEKL. CDR3 coding DNA: TGCGCCAGCAGCCCTAGAGTCCGGGACAGGGGGAATCAGCCCCAGCATTTT. It specifies CASSPRVRDRGNQPQHF.

The chain links TRBV18 to TRBJ2-1; 11 bases fit TRBD1. J was trimmed by 9 bases and V by 2 bases; bases with no gene match: 3. The CDR3 has 14 residues. The V gene's germline CDR1 is KGHSH and CDR2 LQKENI. The CDR3 sequence: CASSPGDRGAEQFF. Written as DNA, the CDR3 is TGTGCCAGCTCACCAGGGGACAGGGGGGCTGAGCAGTTCTTC.

The chain links TRBV19 to TRBJ2-3; 9 bases match TRBD2. The germline gives CDR1 LNHDA, CDR2 SQIVND (reference sequence). The CDR3 totals 15 residues. V trimming: 7 bases; J trimming: 6 bases; junction bases outside the gene matches: 11. CDR3 in amino acids: CASTPRTSGFDTQYF. DNA for the CDR3: TGTGCCAGTACCCCACGCACTAGCGGGTTTGATACGCAGTATTTT.

This chain links TRBV28 with TRBJ1-3, with D perhaps TRBD1 (6 bases). From germline, CDR1 is MDHEN and CDR2 SYDVKM. CDR3 length: 14 amino acids. V lost 9 bases and J lost 0, with 12 bases in between. CDR3: CASSRGGSGNTIYF. The CDR3 coding sequence is TGTGCCAGTTCCAGGGGTGGCTCTGGAAACACCATATATTTT. Drawing the rest from reference TRBV28 and TRBJ1-3, the complete variable domain is DVKVTQSSRYLVKRTGEKVFLECVQDMDHENMFWYRQDPGLGLRLIYFSYDVKMKEKGDIPEGYSVSREKKERFSLILESASTNQTSMYLCASSRGGSGNTIYFGEGSWLTVV.

This rearrangement joins TRBV13 to TRBJ1-5; possibly TRBD1 for D (6 bases). Per the germline V gene, CDR1 is PRHDT and CDR2 is FYEKMQ (reference sequence). Trimming took 5 bases from V and 6 from J, leaving 8 bases between them. The CDR3 runs to 12 residues. The CDR3 coding sequence is TGTGCCAGCAGCGTACAGGGTCAGCCCCAGCATTTT. It encodes CASSVQGQPQHF.

The chain uses TRBV29-1 and TRBJ2-5; tentatively, D is TRBD2 (5 bases). V was pared by 7 bases and J by 5 bases, with 8 bases between. CDR1 is SQVTM, CDR2 ANQGSEA, per germline. The CDR3 length is 10 residues. CDR3 nucleotides: TGCAGCGGCGGCGGGGAGACCCAGTACTTC. It specifies CSGGGETQYF.

V gene TRBV30 combines with J gene TRBJ1-2, with TRBD1 matching over 7 bases. Germline trimming cut 1 base from V and 4 bases from J; bases unmatched to any gene: 0. The CDR3 length is 12 residues. In germline, CDR1 is GTSNPN, CDR2 SVGIG (reference sequence). The DNA for the CDR3 is TGTGCCTGGAGTGGGGACAGCTATGGCTACACCTTC. Its translation is CAWSGDSYGYTF.